This TCR beta chain is from a study of shared clonotypes between healthy human individuals. Study outcomes and limitations: The study generally estimated greater richness for naive than memory subsets.

With respect to this clone: Its cognate antigen is unknown.

Repertoires were generated with immunoSEQ multiplex PCR, while TCRdb's copy carries only in-frame clones and drops some. The sample lists about 1.5 million clones; about 98% were seen once. The sequenced material came from naive CD4+ T cells sorted from blood. Subset of the sample: CD45RA+ positively selected. The receptor was derived from a man aged 30-40 years in good health.

CDR3 amino acids: CASRPGLARANEQFF. The CDR3 region has the DNA TGTGCCAGCAGACCCGGACTAGCGAGGGCCAATGAGCAGTTCTTC. The chain couples TRBV27 to TRBJ2-1; 9 bases fit TRBD2. Germline V CDR1 and CDR2: MNHEY, SMNVEV (reference sequence). The junction had 9 bases not matched to a gene; V was cut back by 6 bases and J by 6 bases. The CDR3 totals 15 residues.